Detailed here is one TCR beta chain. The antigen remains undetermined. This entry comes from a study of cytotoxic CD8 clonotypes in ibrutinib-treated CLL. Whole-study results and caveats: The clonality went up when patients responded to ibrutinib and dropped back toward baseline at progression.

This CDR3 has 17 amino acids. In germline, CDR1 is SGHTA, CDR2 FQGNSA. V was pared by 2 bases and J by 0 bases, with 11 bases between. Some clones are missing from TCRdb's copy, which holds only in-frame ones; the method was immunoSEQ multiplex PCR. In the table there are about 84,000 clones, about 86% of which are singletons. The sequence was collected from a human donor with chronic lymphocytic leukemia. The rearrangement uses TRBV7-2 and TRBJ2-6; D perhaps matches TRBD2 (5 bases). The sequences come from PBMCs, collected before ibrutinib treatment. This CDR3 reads CASSLSGGLSGANVLTF. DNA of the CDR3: TGTGCCAGCAGCTTATCAGGAGGCCTCTCTGGGGCCAACGTCCTGACTTTC.